This T cell receptor beta chain was captured in a study of cytomegalovirus exposure and HLA in healthy donors. Study-wide points: Indistinguishable V segments, including TRBV6-2 and TRBV6-3, were excluded.

CDR1 and CDR2 (germline): SGHRS, YFSETQ. V gave up 0 bases and J gave up 1 base; unmatched junction bases: 0. The length of the CDR3 is 14 residues. Vbeta (60) and Jbeta (13) primers were used in the PCR. Profiled with immunoSEQ multiplex PCR; TCRdb holds only in-frame clones, not every one. The sample contains some 190,000 clones, around 77% of which appear only once. As for this clone: Its target is not known.

Specimen: PBMCs. The chain carries TRBV5-1 and TRBJ2-5; 7 bases line up with TRBD1. This TCR was sampled from a young woman in good health and CMV-seronegative. This chain's CDR3 is CASSLGDSQETQYF. The CDR3 coding sequence is TGCGCCAGCAGCTTGGGGGACAGCCAAGAGACCCAGTACTTC.